The 5 T cell receptor beta chains given below trace back to one sample, sequenced in a study of T-cell memory formation after mild COVID-19. TCRdb reprocessed the 5' RACE reads with MiXCR, giving one entry per CDR3 protein. The sample lists 540,000 or so distinct CDR3 sequences; roughly 22% were seen once. Input material: PBMCs or a T cell subset sorted from them (not recorded which). The receptors were sampled from an adult woman who had mild COVID-19 (a few samples of this study predate the infection). Cell type and time point are not known.

This clonotype was seen a few times. J is TRBJ2-5 and V is TRBV2; 7 nucleotides align to TRBD2. Per germline, CDR1 SNHLY and CDR2 FYNNEI. CDR3 size: 13 residues. After removal of 6 bases from V and 2 bases from J, the junction contained 3 bases not matched to a gene. For the CDR3, the DNA is TGTGCCAGCAGGACAGCGGGACAAGAGACCCAGTACTTC. It encodes CASRTAGQETQYF.

The V and J genes are TRBV5-1 and TRBJ2-3; 14 bases match TRBD2. V lost 4 bases and J lost 12; bases outside the gene matches: 13. This CDR3 contains 16 residues. CDR1 is SGHRS, CDR2 YFSETQ, per germline. CDR3 DNA sequence: TGCGCCAGCAGCCCAGGACTAGCGGGAGGCCCTTCTCACCAGTATTTT. This sequence encodes CASSPGLAGGPSHQYF.

J is TRBJ1-5 and V is TRBV27; TRBD1 matches 7 bases. Unmatched junction bases numbered 5, after V lost 4 bases and J lost 2 bases. The germline V gene encodes CDR1 MNHEY and CDR2 SMNVEV (reference sequence). The CDR3 has 15 residues. This CDR3 reads CASSSDTGGNQPQHF. The CDR3 DNA follows: TGTGCCAGCAGTTCTGATACAGGGGGCAATCAGCCCCAGCATTTT.

This clonotype was recorded a few times. The chain employs TRBV25-1 and TRBJ2-2; 10 nucleotides line up with TRBD1. This CDR3 spans 14 amino acids. V lost 10 bases and J lost 5; bases outside the gene matches: 7. The V gene's germline CDR1 is MGHDK and CDR2 SYGVNS. CDR3 loop: CATRGQGVTGELFF. The CDR3 DNA sequence: TGTGCCACCCGCGGACAGGGGGTTACCGGGGAGCTGTTTTTT.

The chain has TRBV30 and TRBJ2-7, with a possible D match to TRBD2 (6 bases). There are 15 residues in the CDR3. From germline, CDR1 is GTSNPN and CDR2 SVGIG (reference sequence). V was shortened by 0 bases and J by 2 bases, with 14 bases between the two germline ends. In DNA form, the CDR3 reads TGTGCCTGGAGTGTGCTAGCGCGGGGACCCTACGAGCAGTACTTC. Protein: CAWSVLARGPYEQYF.